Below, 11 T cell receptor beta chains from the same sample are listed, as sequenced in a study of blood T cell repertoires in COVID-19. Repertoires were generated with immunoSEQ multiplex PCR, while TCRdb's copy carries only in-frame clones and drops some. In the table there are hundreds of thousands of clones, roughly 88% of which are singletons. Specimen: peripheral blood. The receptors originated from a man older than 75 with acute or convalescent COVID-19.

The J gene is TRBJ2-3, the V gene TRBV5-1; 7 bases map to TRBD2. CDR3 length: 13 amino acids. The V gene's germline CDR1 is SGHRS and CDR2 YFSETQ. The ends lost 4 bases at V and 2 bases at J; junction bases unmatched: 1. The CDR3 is CASSRDYTDTQYF. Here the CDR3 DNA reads TGCGCCAGCAGCCGGGACTACACAGATACGCAGTATTTT.

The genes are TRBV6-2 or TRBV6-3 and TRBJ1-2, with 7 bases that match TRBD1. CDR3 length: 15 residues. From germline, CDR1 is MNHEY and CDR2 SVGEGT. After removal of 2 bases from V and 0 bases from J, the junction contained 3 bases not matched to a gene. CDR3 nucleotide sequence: TGTGCCAGCAGTTACCCGGGACAGACTAACTATGGCTACACCTTC. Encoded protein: CASSYPGQTNYGYTF.

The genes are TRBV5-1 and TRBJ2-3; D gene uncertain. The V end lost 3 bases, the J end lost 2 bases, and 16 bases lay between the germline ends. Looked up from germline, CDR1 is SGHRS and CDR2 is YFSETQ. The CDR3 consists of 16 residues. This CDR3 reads CASSSNPEIVTDTQYF. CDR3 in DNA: TGCGCCAGCAGCTCGAACCCCGAAATAGTCACAGATACGCAGTATTTT.

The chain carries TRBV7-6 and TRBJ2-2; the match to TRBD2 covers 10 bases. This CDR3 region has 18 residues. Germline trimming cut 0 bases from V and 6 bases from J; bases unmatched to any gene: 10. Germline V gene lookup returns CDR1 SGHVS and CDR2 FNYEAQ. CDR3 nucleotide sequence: TGTGCCAGCAGCTTAGCCCCATCTAGCGGGAGTAAGGCCGGGGAGCTGTTTTTT. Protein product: CASSLAPSSGSKAGELFF.

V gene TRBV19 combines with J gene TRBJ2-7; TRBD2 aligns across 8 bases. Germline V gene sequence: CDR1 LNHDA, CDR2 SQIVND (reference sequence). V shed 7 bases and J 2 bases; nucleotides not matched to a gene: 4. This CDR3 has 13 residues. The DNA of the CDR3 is TGTGCCAGTAAGGTAGCGGGGACCTACGAGCAGTACTTC. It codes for CASKVAGTYEQYF. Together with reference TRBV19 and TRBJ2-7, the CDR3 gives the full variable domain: DGGITQSPKYLFRKEGQNVTLSCEQNLNHDAMYWYRQDPGQGLRLIYYSQIVNDFQKGDIAEGYSVSREKKESFPLTVTSAQKNPTAFYLCASKVAGTYEQYFGPGTRLTVT.

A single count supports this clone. The CDR3 spells CASSLDRALNTEAFF. CDR3 DNA sequence: TGTGCCAGCAGCTTGGACAGGGCCTTGAACACTGAAGCTTTCTTT. This chain uses TRBV7-2 with TRBJ1-1; 8 bases are shared with TRBD1. Germline V gives CDR1 SGHTA, CDR2 FQGNSA. The length of the CDR3 is 15 residues. The junction had 3 bases not matched to a gene; V was cut back by 3 bases and J by 0 bases.

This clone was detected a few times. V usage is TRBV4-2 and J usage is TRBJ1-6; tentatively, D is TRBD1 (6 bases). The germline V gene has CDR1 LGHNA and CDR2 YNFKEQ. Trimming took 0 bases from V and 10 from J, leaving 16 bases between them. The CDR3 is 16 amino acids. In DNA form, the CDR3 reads TGTGCCAGCAGCCAAGAAAGGGCAGGGGTTGGCTCACCCCTCCACTTT. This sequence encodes CASSQERAGVGSPLHF.

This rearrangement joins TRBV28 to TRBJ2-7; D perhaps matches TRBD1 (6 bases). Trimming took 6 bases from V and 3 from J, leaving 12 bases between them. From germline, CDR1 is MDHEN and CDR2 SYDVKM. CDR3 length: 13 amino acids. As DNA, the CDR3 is TGTGCCAGCAGGCCCACAGGGTTCTACGAGCAGTACTTC. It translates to CASRPTGFYEQYF.

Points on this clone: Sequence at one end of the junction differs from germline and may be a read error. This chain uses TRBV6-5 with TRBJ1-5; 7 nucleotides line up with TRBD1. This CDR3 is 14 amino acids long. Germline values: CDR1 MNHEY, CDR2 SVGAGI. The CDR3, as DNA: TGTGCCAGCAGTACACAGGGGACCAATCGGCCCCAGCATTTT. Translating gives CASSTQGTNRPQHF.

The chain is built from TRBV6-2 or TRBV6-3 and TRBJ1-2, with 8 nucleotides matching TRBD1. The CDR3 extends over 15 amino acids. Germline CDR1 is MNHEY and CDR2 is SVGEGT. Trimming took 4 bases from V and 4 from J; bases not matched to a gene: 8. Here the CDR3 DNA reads TGTGCCAGCAGTTCCCCCGGGACAGGCTCCTATGGCTACACCTTC. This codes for CASSSPGTGSYGYTF.

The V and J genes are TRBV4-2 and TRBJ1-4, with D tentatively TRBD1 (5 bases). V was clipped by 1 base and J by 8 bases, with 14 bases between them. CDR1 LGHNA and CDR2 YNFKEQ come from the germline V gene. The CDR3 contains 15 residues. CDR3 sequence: CASSQGGGAGEKLFF. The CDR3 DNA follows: TGTGCCAGCAGCCAAGGAGGTGGGGCTGGAGAAAAACTGTTTTTT.